This T cell receptor (beta chain) was found in a study of patients and donors after allogeneic stem cell transplantation. One entry per CDR3 protein, called by TCRdb with MiXCR from the RT-PCR reads. The sample records roughly 190,000 distinct CDR3 sequences, more than 35% being singletons. Germline V gene lookup returns CDR1 ENHRY and CDR2 SYGVKD. The CDR3 extends over 13 amino acids. V was pared by 2 bases and J by 4 bases, with 8 bases between. The TCR comes from a human donor who was either an allogeneic HSCT recipient or a stem cell or donor lymphocyte infusion donor (not recorded which). It is not recorded whose cells these are; they may come from a transplant donor. The V call is TRBV10-3, the J call TRBJ1-2, with D unclear. The source material was blood, either unsorted or a sorted T cell fraction (not recorded which). Here the CDR3 reads CAISEEVLYGYTF. The CDR3 DNA sequence: TGTGCCATCAGTGAGGAGGTTCTCTATGGCTACACCTTC.